This T cell receptor beta chain comes out of a study of blood T cells in healthy people across ages. Then a second PCR, running about 6 to 12 cycles, was carried out with a sample-barcoded 5' primer and a J-beta primer mix. Using its own MiXCR run on the 5' RACE reads, TCRdb lists one record per CDR3 protein. The table lists 700,000 to 900,000 distinct CDR3 sequences, about 55% of them singletons, with under 50% in the top ten. This CDR3 spans 12 amino acids. Trimming pared 3 bases from V and 9 bases from J, leaving 11 bases between. Germline V gene lookup returns CDR1 KGHSH and CDR2 LQKENI. This clonotype occurred once.

The sequencing sample was made of blood. The receptor was isolated from an older man in good health. V is TRBV18 and J is TRBJ1-1; D gene unclear. The DNA of the CDR3 is TGTGCCAGCTCACCCGACGGAACTAAAGCTTTCTTT. It codes for CASSPDGTKAFF.